This TCR beta chain was documented in a study of technical replicates of blood from a handful of donors. Germline V gene data show CDR1 as LGHNA and CDR2 as YSLEER. V was clipped by 0 bases and J by 2 bases, with 13 bases between them. This CDR3 is built from 17 residues. Generated by immunoSEQ multiplex PCR, the TCRdb table keeps only in-frame clones and is missing some. The repertoire holds more than 80,000 clones, with about 97% as singletons. Of note for this clone: Other nucleotide sequences from this sample produce the same CDR3.

This sequence was found in a human donor in good health. The chain links TRBV4-3 to TRBJ1-4, with no clear D. Material: T cells isolated from PBMCs. The CDR3 DNA follows: TGCGCCAGCAGCCAAGAACCCAGGAGGCGGACTAATGAAAAACTGTTTTTT. Its translation: CASSQEPRRRTNEKLFF.